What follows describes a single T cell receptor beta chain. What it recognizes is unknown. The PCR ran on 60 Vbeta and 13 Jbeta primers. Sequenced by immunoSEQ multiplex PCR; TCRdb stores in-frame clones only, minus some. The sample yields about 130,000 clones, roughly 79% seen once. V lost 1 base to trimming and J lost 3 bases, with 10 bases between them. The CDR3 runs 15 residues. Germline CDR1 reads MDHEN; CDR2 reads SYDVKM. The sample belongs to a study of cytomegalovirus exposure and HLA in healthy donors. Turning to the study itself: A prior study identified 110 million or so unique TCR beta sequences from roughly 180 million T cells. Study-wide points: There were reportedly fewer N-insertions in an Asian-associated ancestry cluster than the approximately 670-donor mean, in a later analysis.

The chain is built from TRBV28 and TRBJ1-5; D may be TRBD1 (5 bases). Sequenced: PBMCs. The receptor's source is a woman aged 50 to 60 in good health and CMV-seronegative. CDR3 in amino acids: CASSLFGGFNQPQHF. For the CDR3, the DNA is TGTGCCAGCAGTTTATTTGGGGGGTTCAATCAGCCCCAGCATTTT.